The 23 T cell receptor beta chains in this list originate from one sample, sequenced in a study of shared clonotypes between healthy human individuals. Produced via immunoSEQ multiplex PCR; TCRdb's table is partial and in-frame only. Altogether 150,000 to 200,000 clones are present, approximately 62% being singletons, with the ten largest covering about 10%. Material: memory CD4+ T cells sorted from blood. The subset here: CD45RA-negative fraction. The receptors stem from a man aged 25-45 years in good health.

The chain combines TRBV10-3 with TRBJ2-7, with TRBD2 identical over 8 bases. Looked up from germline, CDR1 is ENHRY and CDR2 is SYGVKD. V dropped 6 bases and J dropped 0; count of bases not matched to a gene: 10. This CDR3 has 16 amino acids. In nucleotides, the CDR3 is TGTGCCATCAGATCGGTGGCGGGAGGCTCCTCCTACGAGCAGTACTTC. Amino acid sequence: CAIRSVAGGSSYEQYF.

DNA of the CDR3: TGTGCCAGCAGCTTTAGCGGGAGGCAGAACACCGGGGAGCTGTTTTTT. The encoded protein is CASSFSGRQNTGELFF. V gene TRBV5-6 combines with J gene TRBJ2-2, with 10 bases that match TRBD2. Losses at the gene ends were 2 bases for V and 1 base for J; bases not matched to a gene: 2. This CDR3 has 16 residues. Germline V gene lookup returns CDR1 SGHDT and CDR2 YYEEEE.

V and J are TRBV27 and TRBJ2-1; 10 nucleotides line up with TRBD2. V shed 6 bases, J shed 5 bases, and the junction held 7 bases outside the gene matches. The CDR3 sequence is 15 residues long. CDR1 MNHEY and CDR2 SMNVEV come from the germline V gene (reference sequence). The DNA of the CDR3 is TGTGCCAGCAGCAGAACTAGCGGGATGAACAATGAGCAGTTCTTC. Protein product: CASSRTSGMNNEQFF.

This chain connects TRBV25-1 to TRBJ2-7, with D hard to call. The germline CDR1 and CDR2 sequences are MGHDK and SYGVNS. This CDR3 is 16 amino acids long. Trimming stripped 2 bases from V and 0 bases from J, with 14 bases between. For the CDR3, the DNA is TGTGCCAGCAGTGAAGTCAGCAGCCCTCGCTCCTACGAGCAGTACTTC. It is translated as CASSEVSSPRSYEQYF.

The chain recombines TRBV28 with TRBJ2-3; tentative D call: TRBD2 (5 bases). The V gene lost 10 bases and the J gene lost 5 bases, with 19 bases spanning the gap. This CDR3 is built from 14 residues. CDR1 is MDHEN, CDR2 SYDVKM, per germline. The CDR3 sequence: CATEGTLMRDTQYF. Here the CDR3 DNA reads TGTGCCACCGAGGGTACCCTTATGAGAGATACGCAGTATTTT.

The chain couples TRBV5-1 to TRBJ1-2, with a tentative D call TRBD1 (6 bases). This CDR3 is built from 15 residues. Trimming removed 4 bases from V and 4 bases from J, with 17 bases in between. Germline V gene sequence: CDR1 SGHRS, CDR2 YFSETQ. This CDR3 is CASSPAGASGYGYTF. DNA of the CDR3: TGCGCCAGCAGCCCGGCGGGGGCTTCAGGCTATGGCTACACCTTC.

This clone was recorded a few times. The CDR3 region has the DNA TGTGCCAGCAGCCCACGGGTCAAGTGGGGGGAGACCCAGTACTTC. Its protein product is CASSPRVKWGETQYF. This chain joins TRBV5-6 and TRBJ2-5, with D perhaps assigned TRBD1 or TRBD2 (5 bases each). The length of the CDR3 is 15 residues. Germline CDR1 reads SGHDT; CDR2 reads YYEEEE. Trimming pared 4 bases from V and 5 bases from J, leaving 18 bases between.

This chain uses TRBV4-3 with TRBJ2-1, with a tentative D call TRBD2 (5 bases). V lost 4 bases and J lost 5, with 9 bases in between. Germline V gives CDR1 LGHNA, CDR2 YSLEER. The CDR3 is 13 residues long. The CDR3 nucleotides are TGCGCCAGCAGCCGCGGGCTTAACAATGAGCAGTTCTTC. This encodes CASSRGLNNEQFF.

The rearrangement links TRBV5-1 to TRBJ1-4, with 7 positions matching TRBD1. V lost 3 bases and J lost 7; bases outside the gene matches: 12. This CDR3 is 16 amino acids long. CDR1 is SGHRS, CDR2 YFSETQ, per germline. The CDR3 DNA is TGCGCCAGCAGCTACTTCCCGGGACAGATTGGTGAAAAACTGTTTTTT. Residues: CASSYFPGQIGEKLFF.

The J gene is TRBJ1-4, the V gene TRBV4-3; 7 bases agree with TRBD1. Unmatched junction bases numbered 7, after V lost 1 base and J lost 8 bases. Germline V gene sequence: CDR1 LGHNA, CDR2 YSLEER. CDR3 size: 15 residues. This chain's CDR3 is CASSQAGQGGEKLFF. The DNA for the CDR3 is TGCGCCAGCAGCCAAGCCGGCCAGGGGGGCGAAAAACTGTTTTTT.

This chain connects TRBV2 to TRBJ1-5; 10 positions agree with TRBD1. Per germline, CDR1 SNHLY and CDR2 FYNNEI. J was trimmed by 6 bases and V by 0 bases; bases with no gene match: 5. The CDR3 is made up of 16 amino acids. The CDR3 loop reads CASSEARGQGGQPQHF. CDR3 coding DNA: TGTGCCAGCAGTGAAGCGCGCGGACAGGGGGGTCAGCCCCAGCATTTT.

This chain connects TRBV5-1 to TRBJ2-6; no clear D gene. Trimming took 2 bases from V and 0 from J, leaving 12 bases between them. From germline, CDR1 is SGHRS and CDR2 YFSETQ. The CDR3 sequence is 17 residues long. In DNA form, the CDR3 reads TGCGCCAGCAGCTTATTTGTGACGGACTCTGGGGCCAACGTCCTGACTTTC. This gives the protein CASSLFVTDSGANVLTF.

The chain couples TRBV28 to TRBJ2-1, with 10 bases lining up with TRBD2. Germline trimming cut 5 bases from V and 8 bases from J; bases unmatched to any gene: 15. CDR3 length equals 17 residues. Germline CDR1 MDHEN, CDR2 SYDVKM. The CDR3 is CASSLPALAGGRDEQFF. The CDR3 DNA follows: TGTGCCAGCAGTCTCCCGGCGTTAGCGGGAGGACGCGATGAGCAGTTCTTC.

The chain links TRBV27 to TRBJ1-1, with D perhaps matching TRBD1 (5 bases). CDR3 size: 13 residues. V gave up 2 bases and J gave up 1 base, with 5 bases separating them. Germline V CDR1 and CDR2: MNHEY, SMNVEV (reference sequence). The CDR3 sequence is CASSLDRNTEAFF. CDR3 nucleotide sequence: TGTGCCAGCAGTTTAGACAGGAACACTGAAGCTTTCTTT.

The chain carries TRBV27 and TRBJ1-2; a possible D gene is TRBD1 (5 bases). The CDR3 is 15 amino acids. CDR1 is MNHEY and CDR2 is SMNVEV in the germline V gene (reference sequence). The ends were cut back, 5 bases at V and 8 bases at J, with 21 bases in the middle. The CDR3 reads CASSTIRDGKAGYTF. Here the CDR3 DNA reads TGTGCCAGCAGTACGATCCGGGACGGTAAGGCGGGCTACACCTTC.

This clone was seen only a few times. The rearrangement joins TRBV19 to TRBJ2-2; the match to TRBD2 covers 7 bases. There are 14 residues in the CDR3. V was pared by 6 bases and J by 7 bases, with 8 bases of the junction left unmatched. From germline, CDR1 is LNHDA and CDR2 SQIVND (reference sequence). CDR3 residues: CASRRGRALGELFF. In nucleotides, the CDR3 is TGTGCCAGTAGACGGGGGAGGGCCCTCGGGGAGCTGTTTTTT.

This clone was picked up one time. This rearrangement joins TRBV28 to TRBJ1-1; TRBD1 matches at 9 bases. The trim removed 4 bases at V and 5 bases at J, leaving 8 bases unmatched. The CDR3 spans 15 residues. Germline values: CDR1 MDHEN, CDR2 SYDVKM. The CDR3 nucleotides read TGTGCCAGCAGTTCGACCGGACAGGGGAGGACTGAAGCTTTCTTT. This codes for CASSSTGQGRTEAFF.

V and J are TRBV5-1 and TRBJ2-2, with D uncertain. Trimming cost V 5 bases and J 5 bases, with 4 bases left between them. The CDR3 spans 11 residues. CDR1 and CDR2 (germline): SGHRS, YFSETQ. This CDR3 reads CASRLTGELFF. The CDR3 DNA follows: TGCGCCAGCAGACTAACCGGGGAGCTGTTTTTT.

This clone was observed a single time. V usage is TRBV18 and J usage is TRBJ1-3; D remains unclear. This CDR3 region has 14 residues. Trimming took 4 bases from V and 0 from J, leaving 7 bases between them. CDR1 and CDR2 (germline): KGHSH, LQKENI. The CDR3 loop is CASSLGSSGNTIYF. The CDR3 DNA reads as TGTGCCAGCTCACTCGGAAGCTCTGGAAACACCATATATTTT. The complete variable domain, with remaining parts taken from reference TRBV18 and TRBJ1-3, reads NAGVMQNPRHLVRRRGQEARLRCSPMKGHSHVYWYRQLPEEGLKFMVYLQKENIIDESGMPKERFSAEFPKEGPSILRIQQVVRGDSAAYFCASSLGSSGNTIYFGEGSWLTVV.

The chain combines TRBV5-5 with TRBJ2-3, with 13 bases matching TRBD2. With 4 bases clipped from V and 3 bases from J, the junction kept 2 bases outside the gene matches. Germline V gives CDR1 SGHKS, CDR2 YYEKEE (reference sequence). This CDR3 spans 15 amino acids. The CDR3 spells CASSRTSGRTDTQYF. CDR3 DNA sequence: TGTGCCAGCAGCCGGACTAGCGGGAGAACAGATACGCAGTATTTT. Full variable domain (missing parts from reference TRBV5-5 and TRBJ2-3): DAGVTQSPTHLIKTRGQQVTLRCSPISGHKSVSWYQQVLGQGPQFIFQYYEKEERGRGNFPDRFSARQFPNYSSELNVNALLLGDSALYLCASSRTSGRTDTQYFGPGTRLTVL.

Turning to this clone: The same CDR3 also results from other DNA sequences found in this sample. The chain has TRBV29-1 and TRBJ2-5, with D perhaps TRBD1 (6 bases). The CDR3 is 12 amino acids. The V and J ends lost 7 bases and 2 bases respectively, with 11 bases between them. Germline CDR1 SQVTM, CDR2 ANQGSEA. The CDR3 loop reads CSARTDQETQYF. The CDR3 DNA is TGCAGCGCCCGGACAGATCAAGAGACCCAGTACTTC.

V and J are TRBV5-6 and TRBJ2-1; 8 bases are shared with TRBD2. Trimming removed 4 bases from V and 9 bases from J; junction bases left unmatched: 12. Germline CDR1 and CDR2: SGHDT and YYEEEE. The CDR3 extends over 15 amino acids. The CDR3: CASSTLTSGGLEQFF. CDR3 coding DNA: TGTGCCAGCAGCACGCTAACTAGCGGTGGCCTTGAGCAGTTCTTC.

Points on this clone: The sample carries other DNA sequences with the same CDR3. CDR3: CASSGLAGGETQYF. The CDR3 DNA sequence: TGTGCCAGCTCGGGACTAGCGGGAGGGGAGACCCAGTACTTC. V gene TRBV2 combines with J gene TRBJ2-5, with 16 bases aligning to TRBD2. With V trimmed by 8 bases and J by 5 bases, 2 bases remained unmatched. CDR1 and CDR2 (germline): SNHLY, FYNNEI. CDR3 length: 14 residues.